One sample yielded the 21 T cell receptor beta chains listed below, sequenced in a study of breast tumors, draining lymph nodes, adjacent tissues. TCRdb re-called the multiplex PCR reads through MiXCR, storing one row per CDR3 protein. The sample shows 45,000 or so distinct CDR3 sequences, more than 20% of them seen only once. Sequencing input: breast tumor tissue. All receptors come from a female donor with breast cancer. Some clones in this sample may be carry-over from other donors' samples.

This clonotype was detected many times. The chain joins TRBV7-2 to TRBJ2-7; 11 nucleotides align to TRBD2. This CDR3 region has 16 residues. V trimming: 2 bases; J trimming: 3 bases; junction bases outside the gene matches: 6. The germline V gene has CDR1 SGHTA and CDR2 FQGNSA. The CDR3 nucleotides are TGTGCCAGCAGCTTAAAAGGGACTAGCGGCTACTACGAGCAGTACTTC. It yields the protein CASSLKGTSGYYEQYF.

This clonotype was counted many times. The J gene is TRBJ2-1, the V gene TRBV20-1, with D possibly TRBD1 on 5 matching bases. In germline, CDR1 is DFQATT, CDR2 SNEGSKA (reference sequence). The CDR3 runs 17 residues. The ends were cut back, 6 bases at V and 0 bases at J, with 21 bases in the middle. This CDR3 is CSATALKAPSSYNEQFF. The CDR3 bases are TGCAGTGCGACAGCCCTAAAGGCCCCAAGCTCCTACAATGAGCAGTTCTTC.

The count of this clonotype is one. The chain employs TRBV4-1 and TRBJ2-1, with 10 positions matching TRBD2. The CDR3 extends over 17 amino acids. Germline CDR1 and CDR2: MGHRA and YSYEKL. The ends lost 0 bases at V and 12 bases at J; junction bases unmatched: 14. The CDR3 DNA is TGCGCCAGCAGCCAAGAACCCCCGGCTAGCGGGAGCCATGGGCAGTTCTTC. It encodes CASSQEPPASGSHGQFF.

This clonotype came up many times. V and J are TRBV24-1 and TRBJ1-2; D remains unclear. CDR1 and CDR2 from the germline V gene are KGHDR and SFDVKD. The CDR3 covers 12 residues. V shed 8 bases and J shed 3 bases, with 9 bases lying between them. CDR3 nucleotide sequence: TGTGCCACCACCGTAGGAGACTATGGCTACACCTTC. This sequence encodes CATTVGDYGYTF.

In regard to this clonotype: A read error may explain this, as a much larger clone is one base away. The chain links TRBV15 to TRBJ2-5, with D possibly being TRBD2 (5 bases). CDR3 length: 13 residues. The germline V and J ends were trimmed by 1 base and 7 bases, with 10 bases remaining between them. Germline lookup yields CDR1 LNHNV and CDR2 YYDKDF (reference sequence). This chain's CDR3 is CATSRAQSGTQYF. DNA for the CDR3: TGTGCCACCAGCAGAGCCCAAAGCGGGACCCAGTACTTC.

This clonotype was counted many times. CDR3 in DNA: TGTGCCAGCAGCCTCCTCTGGGACACCATATATTTT. As protein: CASSLLWDTIYF. The chain uses TRBV3-1 and TRBJ1-3; D ambiguous. V gave up 4 bases and J gave up 8 bases, with 9 bases separating them. From germline, CDR1 is LGHDT and CDR2 YNNKEL (reference sequence). The CDR3 spans 12 residues.

In its sample, this clonotype was seen many times. The chain joins TRBV4-1 to TRBJ1-3; D not resolved. Germline assignment: CDR1 MGHRA and CDR2 YSYEKL. The CDR3 runs 16 residues. V was trimmed by 0 bases and J by 0 bases, leaving 9 bases between them. The CDR3 spells CASSQEKRNSGNTIYF. As DNA, the CDR3 is TGCGCCAGCAGCCAAGAAAAACGGAACTCTGGAAACACCATATATTTT.

This clonotype was seen many times. DNA of the CDR3: TGCAGTGCTAGAGATTCAGTCAACTATGGCTACACCTTC. Translated, it gives CSARDSVNYGYTF. V usage is TRBV20-1 and J usage is TRBJ1-2, with unresolved D. CDR1 is DFQATT and CDR2 is SNEGSKA in the germline V gene (reference sequence). V shed 0 bases and J shed 2 bases, with 7 bases lying between them. The CDR3 is 13 amino acids.

This clonotype is medium-sized in the sample. The V and J genes are TRBV5-6 and TRBJ1-2; D perhaps matches TRBD1 (6 bases). Germline CDR1 is SGHDT and CDR2 is YYEEEE. With 4 bases removed from V and 5 bases from J, the gap between germline ends came to 12 bases. The CDR3 is 13 amino acids. The CDR3 region has the DNA TGTGCCAGCAGCGTGACAGGCGCGTATGGCTACACCTTC. Translating it yields CASSVTGAYGYTF.

This chain joins TRBV11-2 and TRBJ2-5; 10 bases match TRBD1. The junction had 8 bases not matched to a gene; V was cut back by 4 bases and J by 3 bases. This CDR3 region has 16 residues. The germline CDR1 and CDR2 sequences are SGHAT and FQNNGV. The CDR3 sequence is CASSSFKGTGEETQYF. The CDR3 DNA reads TGTGCCAGCAGCTCTTTCAAGGGGACAGGGGAAGAGACCCAGTACTTC. Full variable domain (missing parts from reference TRBV11-2 and TRBJ2-5): EAGVAQSPRYKIIEKRQSVAFWCNPISGHATLYWYQQILGQGPKLLIQFQNNGVVDDSQLPKDRFSAERLKGVDSTLKIQPAKLEDSAVYLCASSSFKGTGEETQYFGPGTRLLVL.

This clonotype was seen at least ten times. The chain is built from TRBV29-1 and TRBJ2-5; D unclear. Per the germline V gene, CDR1 is SQVTM and CDR2 is ANQGSEA. The ends were cut back, 4 bases at V and 1 base at J, with 13 bases in the middle. There are 14 residues in the CDR3. The CDR3 is CSVGRPTPQETQYF. CDR3 nucleotides: TGCAGCGTTGGCAGACCAACCCCCCAAGAGACCCAGTACTTC.

This clonotype has at least ten counts. The chain has TRBV12-3 or TRBV12-4 and TRBJ2-1; D uncertain. The CDR3 is made up of 13 amino acids. V shed 10 bases and J shed 5 bases, with 15 bases lying between them. The CDR3 coding sequence is TGTGCCACCGCATTGAGCGACAACAATGAGCAGTTCTTC. Encoded protein: CATALSDNNEQFF.

This chain links TRBV7-2 with TRBJ2-1; 8 positions agree with TRBD1. The CDR3 is 16 amino acids. CDR1 and CDR2 (germline): SGHTA, FQGNSA. The junction had 6 bases not matched to a gene; V was cut back by 4 bases and J by 1 base. Written as DNA, the CDR3 is TGTGCCAGCAGCTCCGTCGACAGGGGATCCTACAATGAGCAGTTCTTC. This gives the protein CASSSVDRGSYNEQFF.

On this clonotype itself: Since a much larger clone is just one base distant, this may be a read error. This chain joins TRBV13 and TRBJ2-3; D is uncertain. The V end lost 7 bases, the J end lost 2 bases, and 13 bases lay between the germline ends. The CDR3 runs to 14 residues. Germline V gene data show CDR1 as PRHDT and CDR2 as FYEKMQ (reference sequence). The CDR3, as DNA: TGTGCCAGCATGGAGACTGGTACCACAGATACGCAGTATTTT. As protein: CASMETGTTDTQYF.

Points on this clonotype: This may come from a read error, since a much larger clone is one base off. V usage is TRBV7-2 and J usage is TRBJ1-2; D ambiguous. The CDR3 is made up of 15 amino acids. The ends were cut back, 5 bases at V and 5 bases at J, with 18 bases in the middle. CDR1 and CDR2 (germline): SGHTA, FQGNSA. The CDR3 spells CASSPATKSPYGYTF. In DNA, the CDR3 is TGTGCCAGCAGCCCGGCGACAAAAAGTCCGTATGGCTACACCTTC.

At least ten counts were recorded for this clonotype. This chain connects TRBV19 to TRBJ2-7, with 8 bases identical to TRBD2. Germline assignment: CDR1 LNHDA and CDR2 SQIVND (reference sequence). J was trimmed by 2 bases and V by 3 bases; bases with no gene match: 3. This CDR3 spans 14 amino acids. The CDR3 DNA sequence: TGTGCCAGTAGTATTGGGACTAGGACCTACGAGCAGTACTTC. Its translation: CASSIGTRTYEQYF.

The chain combines TRBV28 with TRBJ1-2; 7 bases match TRBD1. V lost 8 bases and J lost 13; bases outside the gene matches: 16. This CDR3 has 13 residues. The germline CDR1 and CDR2 sequences are MDHEN and SYDVKM. The CDR3 loop is CASRTGFSDSCTF. The DNA of the CDR3 is TGTGCCAGCCGGACAGGTTTCTCCGATTCTTGCACCTTC.

In the case of this clonotype: This could be a read error, since a much larger clone is one nucleotide away. The chain has TRBV15 and TRBJ1-4; 8 bases fit TRBD1. Germline-derived CDR1 and CDR2 are LNHNV and YYDKDF (reference sequence). This CDR3 is 16 amino acids long. The CDR3 loop reads CATGRDVAGGFEKLFF. The CDR3 DNA sequence: TGTGCCACCGGCAGAGATGTGGCAGGGGGCTTTGAAAAACTGTTTTTT.

This clonotype was counted only a few times. The chain combines TRBV10-2 with TRBJ2-4; D perhaps matches TRBD2 (5 bases). Trimming stripped 2 bases from V and 12 bases from J, with 11 bases between. Per germline, CDR1 WSHSY and CDR2 SAAADI. The CDR3 covers 12 residues. The CDR3 nucleotides are TGCGCCAGCAGTGAGGAGGGAGTGGGTCAGTACTTC. Its translation is CASSEEGVGQYF.

Points on this clonotype: At one boundary the junction diverges from the germline segment, which might be a read error. The rearrangement joins TRBV6-5 to TRBJ2-5; 8 bases are a match to TRBD1. The CDR3 spans 15 residues. Per germline, CDR1 MNHEY and CDR2 SVGAGI. CDR3 amino acids: CASSRGQGGEETQCF. In DNA form, the CDR3 reads TGTGCCAGCAGCCGAGGACAGGGCGGGGAGGAGACCCAGTGCTTC.

Ten or more counts support this clonotype. V is TRBV5-4 and J is TRBJ1-3, with D possibly matching TRBD1 (6 bases). Looked up from germline, CDR1 is SGHNT and CDR2 is YYREEE (reference sequence). The CDR3 extends over 15 amino acids. Trimming took off 2 bases at V and 4 bases at J, with 13 bases between the two ends. The DNA of the CDR3 is TGTGCCAGCAGCTTATACAGGGCTAAAGGAAACACCATATATTTT. Its translation: CASSLYRAKGNTIYF.